This record concerns one T cell receptor (beta chain) sequence. Its target is not known. This sample was included in a study of cytomegalovirus exposure and HLA in healthy donors. Study in general: Approximately 77 million unique TCRs from HLA-typed donors were held in an early release of data. Regarding the study as a whole: A later analysis, which compared TCR beta chains of equal frequency, found the HLA-associated ones more clonally expanded. Earlier analysis yielded a pattern in which most TCR beta V segments were productive about 90% or about 30% of the time.

Researchers ran the PCR with 60 Vbeta and 13 Jbeta primers. Method: immunoSEQ multiplex PCR; TCRdb's copy keeps in-frame clones and lacks some. The sample records 150,000 to 200,000 clones, 60% to 80% being singletons. V shed 4 bases, J shed 1 base, and the junction held 1 base outside the gene matches. This CDR3 region has 14 residues. Germline assignment: CDR1 MNHNS and CDR2 SASEGT. The sample was PBMCs. The chain joins TRBV6-1 to TRBJ2-3, with TRBD2 identical over 8 bases. This TCR was sampled from a man between 45 and 60 years old in good health and CMV-seropositive. The DNA of the CDR3 is TGTGCCAGCAGTGTTAGCGGGGGCACAGATACGCAGTATTTT. This translates into CASSVSGGTDTQYF.